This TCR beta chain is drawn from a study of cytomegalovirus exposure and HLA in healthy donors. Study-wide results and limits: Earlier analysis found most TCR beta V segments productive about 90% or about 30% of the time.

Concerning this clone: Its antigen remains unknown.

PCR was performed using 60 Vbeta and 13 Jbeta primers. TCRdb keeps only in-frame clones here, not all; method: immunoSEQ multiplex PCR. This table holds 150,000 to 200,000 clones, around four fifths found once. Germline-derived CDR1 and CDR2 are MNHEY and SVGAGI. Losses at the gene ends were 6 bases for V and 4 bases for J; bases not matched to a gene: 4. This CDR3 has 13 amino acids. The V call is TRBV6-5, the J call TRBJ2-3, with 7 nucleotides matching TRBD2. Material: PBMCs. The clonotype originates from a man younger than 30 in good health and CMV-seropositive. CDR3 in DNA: TGTGCCAGCAGGGGAGGGAGCCCAGATACGCAGTATTTT. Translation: CASRGGSPDTQYF.